A single sample is the source of the 5 T cell receptor beta chains below, sequenced in a study of blood T cell repertoires in COVID-19. Using immunoSEQ multiplex PCR, the repertoire was profiled, and TCRdb retains in-frame clones only, with some absent. The sample holds about 140,000 clones; more than 65% are singletons and the top ten take 3% to 5%. The sample consisted of peripheral blood. All receptors derive from a woman in her sixties or seventies with acute or convalescent COVID-19.

The chain is built from TRBV11-3 and TRBJ2-5; TRBD1 matches 7 bases. The trim removed 4 bases at V and 4 bases at J, leaving 3 bases unmatched. CDR3 length: 13 residues. CDR1 is SGHNT and CDR2 is YENEEA in the germline V gene. The CDR3 DNA reads TGTGCCAGCAGCTCCGACAGGGCAGAGACCCAGTACTTC. It is translated as CASSSDRAETQYF.

The V gene is TRBV4-2, the J gene TRBJ1-2; D possibly corresponds to TRBD1 (6 bases). V was trimmed by 1 base and J by 8 bases, leaving 17 bases between them. Germline V gives CDR1 LGHNA, CDR2 YNFKEQ. CDR3 length equals 15 residues. The CDR3: CASSQGEGGSLGYTF. The CDR3 DNA is TGTGCCAGCAGCCAAGGTGAAGGGGGATCTCTCGGCTACACCTTC.

V is TRBV28 and J is TRBJ1-1, with 7 nucleotides matching TRBD1. With V trimmed by 4 bases and J by 0 bases, 8 bases remained unmatched. The CDR3 extends over 16 amino acids. Germline lookup yields CDR1 MDHEN and CDR2 SYDVKM. The CDR3 nucleotides read TGTGCCAGCAGTTCCCTCTGGACAGGTCTGAACACTGAAGCTTTCTTT. Protein: CASSSLWTGLNTEAFF.

This clone appeared a few times. The V call is TRBV6-1, the J call TRBJ2-5; D uncertain. There are 14 residues in the CDR3. Trimming removed 2 bases from V and 5 bases from J, with 12 bases in between. Germline V lookup: CDR1 MNHNS, CDR2 SASEGT. Written as DNA, the CDR3 is TGTGCCAGCAGTGAATTTGGCAGGTGGGAGACCCAGTACTTC. This sequence encodes CASSEFGRWETQYF.

This chain uses TRBV13 with TRBJ2-7; 11 bases are shared with TRBD1. The CDR3 spans 16 residues. With 5 bases clipped from V and 4 bases from J, the junction kept 10 bases outside the gene matches. CDR1 and CDR2 (germline): PRHDT, FYEKMQ (reference sequence). The CDR3 DNA follows: TGTGCCAGCAGCCGCCGGGACAGGGGGGACCGGTACGAGCAGTACTTC. Translation gives CASSRRDRGDRYEQYF.